This TCR beta chain was sequenced during a study of beta chain features in type 1 diabetes. Of the isolated RNA, all was reverse transcribed, and so the sequenced material was expressed TCRB transcripts. Profiled with immunoSEQ multiplex PCR; TCRdb holds only in-frame clones, not every one. The sample yields approximately 200,000 clones, about 10% seen once. Once sorted, every population was more than 95% pure. This sequence originates from a woman aged 18 to 35 in good health. Input material: naive CD4+ T cells from blood.

The CDR3 nucleotides read TGTGCCATCAGAGACACAGCTGGCGAGCAGTACTTC. As protein: CAIRDTAGEQYF. The rearrangement uses TRBV10-3 and TRBJ2-7; D is undetermined. CDR1 ENHRY and CDR2 SYGVKD come from the germline V gene. Trimming left V 6 bases short and J 6 bases short, with 12 bases between. This CDR3 is 12 amino acids long.